This T cell receptor (beta chain) came from a study of T cell responses to AZD1222 COVID-19 vaccine. Only in-frame clones appear in the TCRdb table, and some are missing; sequencing was by immunoSEQ multiplex PCR. This table has about 66,000 clones, about four fifths appearing once. The length of the CDR3 is 15 residues. Germline CDR1 SEHNR, CDR2 FQNEAQ (reference sequence). After removal of 1 base from V and 13 bases from J, the junction contained 6 bases not matched to a gene. The specimen was peripheral blood, collected on day 0 of MenACWY control vaccination. The receptor's source is an adult in good health. The chain joins TRBV7-9 to TRBJ2-1; 14 bases fit TRBD2. The CDR3 reads CASSLGPGLAGVQFF. In DNA form, the CDR3 reads TGTGCCAGCAGCTTAGGGCCGGGACTAGCGGGAGTCCAGTTCTTC.